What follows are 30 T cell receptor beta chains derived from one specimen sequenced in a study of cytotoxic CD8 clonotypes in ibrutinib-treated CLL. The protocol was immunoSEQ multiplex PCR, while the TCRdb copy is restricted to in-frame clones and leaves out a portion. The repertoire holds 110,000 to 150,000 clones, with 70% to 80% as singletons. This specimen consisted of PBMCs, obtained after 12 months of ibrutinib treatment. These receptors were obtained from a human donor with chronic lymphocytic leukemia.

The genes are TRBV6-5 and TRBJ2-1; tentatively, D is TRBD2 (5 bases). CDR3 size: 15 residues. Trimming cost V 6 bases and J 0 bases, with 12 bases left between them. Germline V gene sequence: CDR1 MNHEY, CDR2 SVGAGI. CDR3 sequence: CASSGIVSSYNEQFF. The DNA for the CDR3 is TGTGCCAGCAGCGGGATCGTTAGCTCCTACAATGAGCAGTTCTTC.

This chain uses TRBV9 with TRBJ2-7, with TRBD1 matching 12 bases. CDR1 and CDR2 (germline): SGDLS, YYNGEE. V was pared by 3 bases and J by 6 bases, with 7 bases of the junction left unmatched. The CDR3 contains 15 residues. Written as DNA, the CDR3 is TGTGCCAGCAGCGCCGGGACAGGGGGCTGGGTCGAGCAGTACTTC. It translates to CASSAGTGGWVEQYF.

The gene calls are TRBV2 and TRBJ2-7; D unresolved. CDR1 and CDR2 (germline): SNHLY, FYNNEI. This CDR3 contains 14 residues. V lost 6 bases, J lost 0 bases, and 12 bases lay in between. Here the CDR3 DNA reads TGTGCCAGCAGCGGCCGGACGTACTCCTACGAGCAGTACTTC. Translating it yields CASSGRTYSYEQYF.

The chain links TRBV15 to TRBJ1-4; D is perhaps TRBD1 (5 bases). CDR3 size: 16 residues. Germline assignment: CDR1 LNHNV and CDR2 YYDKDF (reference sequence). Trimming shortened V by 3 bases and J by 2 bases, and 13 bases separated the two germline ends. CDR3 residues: CATSRPQGATNEKLFF. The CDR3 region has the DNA TGTGCCACCAGCAGGCCCCAGGGCGCTACTAATGAAAAACTGTTTTTT.

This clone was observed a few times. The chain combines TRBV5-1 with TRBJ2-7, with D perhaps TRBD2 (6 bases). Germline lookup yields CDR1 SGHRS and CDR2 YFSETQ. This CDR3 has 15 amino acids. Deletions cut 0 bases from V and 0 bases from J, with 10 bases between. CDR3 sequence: CASSLVAGNSYEQYF. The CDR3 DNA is TGCGCCAGCAGCTTGGTGGCGGGAAACTCCTACGAGCAGTACTTC.

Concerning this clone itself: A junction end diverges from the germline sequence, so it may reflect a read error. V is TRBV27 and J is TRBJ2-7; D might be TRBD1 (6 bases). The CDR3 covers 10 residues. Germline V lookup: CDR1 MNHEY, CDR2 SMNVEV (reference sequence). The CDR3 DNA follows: TGTGCCAGCAGTCGATTCAGGGGCTTCTTC. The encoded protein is CASSRFRGFF.

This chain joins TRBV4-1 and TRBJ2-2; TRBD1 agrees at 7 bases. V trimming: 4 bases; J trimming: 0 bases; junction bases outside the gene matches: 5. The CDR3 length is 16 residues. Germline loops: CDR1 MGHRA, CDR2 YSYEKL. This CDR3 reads CASSPRDRSNTGELFF. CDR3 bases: TGCGCCAGCAGCCCCCGGGACAGATCGAACACCGGGGAGCTGTTTTTT.

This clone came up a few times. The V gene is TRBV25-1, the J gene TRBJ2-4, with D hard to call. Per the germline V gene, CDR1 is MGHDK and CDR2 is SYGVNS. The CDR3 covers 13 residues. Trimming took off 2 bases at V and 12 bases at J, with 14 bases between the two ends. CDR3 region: CASSEMLGRDQYF. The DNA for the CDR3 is TGTGCCAGCAGTGAAATGTTGGGTAGGGATCAGTACTTC.

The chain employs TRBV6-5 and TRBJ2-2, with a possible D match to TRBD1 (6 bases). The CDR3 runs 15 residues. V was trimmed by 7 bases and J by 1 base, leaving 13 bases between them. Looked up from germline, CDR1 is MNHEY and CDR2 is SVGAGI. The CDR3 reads CASTAGAQNTGELFF. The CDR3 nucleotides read TGTGCCAGCACCGCAGGGGCCCAGAACACCGGGGAGCTGTTTTTT.

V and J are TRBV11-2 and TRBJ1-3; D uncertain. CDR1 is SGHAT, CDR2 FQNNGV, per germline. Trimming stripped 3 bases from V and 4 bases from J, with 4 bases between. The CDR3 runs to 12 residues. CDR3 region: CASSFDGNTIYF. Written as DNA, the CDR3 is TGTGCCAGCAGCTTTGACGGAAACACCATATATTTT.

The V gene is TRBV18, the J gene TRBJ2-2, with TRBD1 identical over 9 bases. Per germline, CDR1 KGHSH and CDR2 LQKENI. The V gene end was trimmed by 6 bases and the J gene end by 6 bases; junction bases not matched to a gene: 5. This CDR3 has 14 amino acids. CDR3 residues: CASSPGQGAGELFF. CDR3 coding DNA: TGTGCCAGCTCCCCGGGACAGGGAGCCGGGGAGCTGTTTTTT.

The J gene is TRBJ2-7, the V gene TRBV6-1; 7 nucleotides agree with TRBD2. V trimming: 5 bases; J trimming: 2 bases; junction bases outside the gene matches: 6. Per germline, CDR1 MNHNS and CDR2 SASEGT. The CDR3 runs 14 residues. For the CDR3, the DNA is TGTGCCAGCAGTAGCGGGACGGCCACCTACGAGCAGTACTTC. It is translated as CASSSGTATYEQYF.

CDR3 sequence reads: CASTPGGGSGQETQYF. CDR3 bases: TGTGCCAGCACCCCGGGGGGGGGTAGCGGGCAAGAGACCCAGTACTTC. The genes are TRBV7-9 and TRBJ2-5; TRBD2 agrees at 8 bases. The germline CDR1 and CDR2 sequences are SEHNR and FQNEAQ (reference sequence). Losses at the gene ends were 7 bases for V and 2 bases for J; bases not matched to a gene: 12. CDR3 length: 16 amino acids.

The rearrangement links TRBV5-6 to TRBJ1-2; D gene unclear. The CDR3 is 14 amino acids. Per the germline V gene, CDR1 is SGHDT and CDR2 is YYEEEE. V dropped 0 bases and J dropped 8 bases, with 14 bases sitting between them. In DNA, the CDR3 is TGTGCCAGCAGCTTGGCCAGGTTGGCCTACGGCTACACCTTC. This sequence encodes CASSLARLAYGYTF. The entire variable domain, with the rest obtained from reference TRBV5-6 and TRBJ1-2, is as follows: DAGVTQSPTHLIKTRGQQVTLRCSPKSGHDTVSWYQQALGQGPQFIFQYYEEEERQRGNFPDRFSGHQFPNYSSELNVNALLLGDSALYLCASSLARLAYGYTFGSGTRLTVV.

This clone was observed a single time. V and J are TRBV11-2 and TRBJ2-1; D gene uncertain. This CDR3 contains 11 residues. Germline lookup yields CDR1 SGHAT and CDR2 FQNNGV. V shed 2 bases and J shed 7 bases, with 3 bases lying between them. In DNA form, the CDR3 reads TGTGCCAGCAGCTTAAGGAATGAGCAGTTCTTC. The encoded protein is CASSLRNEQFF.

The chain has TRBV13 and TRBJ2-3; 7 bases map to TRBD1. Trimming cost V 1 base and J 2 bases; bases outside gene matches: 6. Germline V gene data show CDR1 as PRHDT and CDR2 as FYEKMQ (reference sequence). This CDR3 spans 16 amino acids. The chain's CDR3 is CASSLVRDSFTDTQYF. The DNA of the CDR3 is TGTGCCAGCAGCTTAGTTCGGGACAGCTTCACAGATACGCAGTATTTT.

DNA of the CDR3: TGTGCTAGTGGTTTGGAACAGGGATTGGACACTGAAGCTTTCTTT. Translation: CASGLEQGLDTEAFF. V gene TRBV12-5 combines with J gene TRBJ1-1; D is perhaps TRBD1 (6 bases). The CDR3 runs to 15 residues. Germline CDR1 reads LGHNT; CDR2 reads FRNRAP. The germline V and J ends were trimmed by 1 base and 3 bases, with 12 bases remaining between them.

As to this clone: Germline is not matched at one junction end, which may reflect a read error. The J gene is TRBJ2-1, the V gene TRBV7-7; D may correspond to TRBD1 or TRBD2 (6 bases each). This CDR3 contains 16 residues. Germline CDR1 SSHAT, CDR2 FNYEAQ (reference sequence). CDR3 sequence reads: CASSLGLGGSNNEQFF. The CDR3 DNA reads TGTGCTAGCAGCTTAGGATTGGGGGGCAGTAACAATGAGCAGTTCTTC.

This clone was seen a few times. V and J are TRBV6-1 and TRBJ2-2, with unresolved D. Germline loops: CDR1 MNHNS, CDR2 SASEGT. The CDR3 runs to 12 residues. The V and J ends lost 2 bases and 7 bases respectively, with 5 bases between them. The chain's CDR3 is CASSERDGELFF. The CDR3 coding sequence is TGTGCCAGCAGTGAAAGGGACGGGGAGCTGTTTTTT.

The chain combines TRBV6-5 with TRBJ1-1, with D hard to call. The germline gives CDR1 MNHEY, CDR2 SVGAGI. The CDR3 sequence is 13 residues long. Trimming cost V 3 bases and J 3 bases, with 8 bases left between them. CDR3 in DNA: TGTGCCAGCAGTTATTCGGGATACACTGAAGCTTTCTTT. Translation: CASSYSGYTEAFF.

The CDR3 loop is CASSTKRGARTDTQYF. In nucleotides, the CDR3 is TGTGCCAGCAGTACCAAGCGGGGGGCGAGAACAGATACGCAGTATTTT. The chain has TRBV27 and TRBJ2-3; 9 nucleotides line up with TRBD2. The CDR3 totals 16 residues. V shed 5 bases, J shed 3 bases, and the junction held 9 bases outside the gene matches. CDR1 is MNHEY, CDR2 SMNVEV, per germline (reference sequence).

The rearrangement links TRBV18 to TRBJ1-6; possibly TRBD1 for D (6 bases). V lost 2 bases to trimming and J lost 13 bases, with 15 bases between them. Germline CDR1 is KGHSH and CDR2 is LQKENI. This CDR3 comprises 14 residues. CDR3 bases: TGTGCCAGCTCACCATCAGGGGCCCAAGGGCCCCTCCACTTT. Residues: CASSPSGAQGPLHF.

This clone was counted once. The CDR3 loop reads CASSYSTLPYGEQYF. The CDR3 nucleotides read TGTGCCAGCAGTTACTCGACTCTCCCCTACGGAGAGCAGTACTTC. This chain links TRBV6-6 with TRBJ2-7; no firm D call. CDR3 length: 15 residues. V was pared by 0 bases and J by 7 bases, with 16 bases between. The germline CDR1 and CDR2 sequences are MNHNY and SVGAGI (reference sequence).

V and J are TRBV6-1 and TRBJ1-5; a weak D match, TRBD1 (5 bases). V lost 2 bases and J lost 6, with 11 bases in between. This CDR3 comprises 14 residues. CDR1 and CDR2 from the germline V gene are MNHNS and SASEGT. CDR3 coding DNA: TGTGCCAGCAGTGAAATAGGGGATGGTCAGCCCCAGCATTTT. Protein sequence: CASSEIGDGQPQHF.

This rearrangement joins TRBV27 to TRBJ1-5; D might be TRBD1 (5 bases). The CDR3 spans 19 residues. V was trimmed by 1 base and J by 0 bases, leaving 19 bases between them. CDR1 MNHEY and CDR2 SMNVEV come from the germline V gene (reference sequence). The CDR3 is CASSLLSAPGLLSNQPQHF. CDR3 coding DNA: TGTGCCAGCAGTTTATTGTCAGCCCCGGGACTCCTTAGCAATCAGCCCCAGCATTTT.

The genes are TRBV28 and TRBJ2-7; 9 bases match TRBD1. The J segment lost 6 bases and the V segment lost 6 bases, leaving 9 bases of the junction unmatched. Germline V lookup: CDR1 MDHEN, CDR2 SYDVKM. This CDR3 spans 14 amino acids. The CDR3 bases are TGTGCCAGCAGATCGCCCGGGACAGGGAGCGAGCAGTACTTC. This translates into CASRSPGTGSEQYF.

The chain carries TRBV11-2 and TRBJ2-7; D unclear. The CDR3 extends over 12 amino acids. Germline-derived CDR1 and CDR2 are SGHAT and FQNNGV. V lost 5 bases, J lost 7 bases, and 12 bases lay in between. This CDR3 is CASSLINREQYF. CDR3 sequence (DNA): TGTGCCAGCAGCCTCATTAATCGGGAGCAGTACTTC.

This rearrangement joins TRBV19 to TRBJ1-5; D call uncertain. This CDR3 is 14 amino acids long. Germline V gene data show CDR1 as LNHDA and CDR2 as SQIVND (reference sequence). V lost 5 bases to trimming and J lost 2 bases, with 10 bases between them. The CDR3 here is CASSLAGGNQPQHF. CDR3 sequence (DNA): TGTGCCAGTAGTTTGGCAGGAGGCAATCAGCCCCAGCATTTT.

The CDR3 loop reads CSVGGRDKYGYTF. The CDR3 DNA follows: TGCAGCGTTGGGGGCCGGGACAAGTATGGCTACACCTTC. The rearrangement uses TRBV29-1 and TRBJ1-2, with a weak D call TRBD1 (6 bases). Germline CDR1 SQVTM, CDR2 ANQGSEA. This CDR3 contains 13 residues. Trimming took 4 bases from V and 5 from J, leaving 14 bases between them.

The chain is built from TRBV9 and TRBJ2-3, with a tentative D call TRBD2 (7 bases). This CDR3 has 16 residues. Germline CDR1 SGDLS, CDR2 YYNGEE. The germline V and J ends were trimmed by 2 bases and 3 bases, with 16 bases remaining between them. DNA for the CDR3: TGTGCCAGCAGCGTGATAACAGGGAGGGCGACAGATACGCAGTATTTT. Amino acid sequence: CASSVITGRATDTQYF.